These T cell receptor delta chains were read from a single sample in a study of delta chains in infants with herpesvirus infections. TCRdb redid the clone calls on the RT-PCR reads with CATT. This sample yields approximately 1,600 delta-chain clones, of which 28% are seen a single time; 11% belongs to the top ten. Sequences were derived from peripheral blood, sampled at time point 3 of longitudinal follow-up. The receptors were sampled from a human donor who was a Ugandan infant, either HIV-exposed or HIV-unexposed (not recorded which). Both conserved end residues are part of each CDR3. Each record gives: D gene, V gene, clone size, J gene, CDR3 DNA, CDR3 protein. A D gene is named only where the DNA matches it firmly. Size is omitted from some rows. Given values are once, few, many or a class for expanded clones.

.	TRDV1	.	TRDJ1	TGTGCTCTTGGGGAATTCGGATCTAGAGTCTCACTCAACACCGATAAACTCATCTTT	CALGEFGSRVSLNTDKLIF
TRDD3	TRDV1	.	TRDJ3	TGTGCTCTTGGGGGAGCTCCTACGACGTACTGGGGGATACATGGTAGCTCCTGGGACACCCGACAGATGTTTTTC	CALGGAPTTYWGIHGSSWDTRQMFF
TRDD3	TRDV2	.	TRDJ1	TGTGCCTGTGACACCACCTTCCTACTGGGGGATAGTTCCAACAACGATAAACTCATCTTT	CACDTTFLLGDSSNNDKLIF
TRDD3	TRDV1	.	TRDJ1	TGTGCTCTTGGGGAACTCAGGGTTTTTACTGGGGGATACGGTAAACTCATCTTT	CALGELRVFTGGYGKLIF
TRDD3	TRDV2	.	TRDJ1	TGTGCCTGTGACACCCAAAAAGCTTATGGGGGATACCGAACCTCCATCTTT	CACDTQKAYGGYRTSIF
TRDD3	TRDV3	medium-sized	TRDJ1	TGTGCCTTTTGTGGCTGGGGGAGGTACACCGATAAACTCATCTTT	CAFCGWGRYTDKLIF
.	TRDV1	few	TRDJ1	TGTGCTCTTGGGGAGTCACGCAGCGGGTTCGGGTACACCGATAAACTCATCTTT	CALGESRSGFGYTDKLIF
.	TRDV1	few	TRDJ1	TGTGCTCTTGGGGAACCTTCTTCGCACAGTGGGATATATTCCACCGATAAACTCATCTTT	CALGEPSSHSGIYSTDKLIF
TRDD3	TRDV2	large	TRDJ3	TGTGCCTGTGACACCGTGGGGGATAGCTCCTGGGACACCCGACAGATGTTTTTC	CACDTVGDSSWDTRQMFF
.	TRDV1	.	TRDJ1	TGTGCTCTTGGGAACCCTATGTCTGGGAACACCGATAAACTCATCTTT	CALGNPMSGNTDKLIF
.	TRDV3	few	TRDJ1	TGTGCCTTTGGTCGGCTGGGCTACACCGATAAACTCATCTTT	CAFGRLGYTDKLIF
TRDD3	TRDV1	.	TRDJ1	TGTGCTCTTGGGGCCTATCCCCAGACTATACTGGGGTCTAGGTTGTACACCGATAAACTCATCTTT	CALGAYPQTILGSRLYTDKLIF
TRDD3	TRDV2	few	TRDJ1	TGTGCCTGTGACACCGCGGACCGGGATACGACCACCGATAAACTCATCTTT	CACDTADRDTTTDKLIF
TRDD3	TRDV2	large	TRDJ3	TGTGCCTGTGACACTGGGGGATACGCCTGGGACACCCGACAGATGTTTTTC	CACDTGGYAWDTRQMFF
TRDD2	TRDV1	.	TRDJ1	TGTGCTCTTGGGGGGGGGCCTTCCTACGTTCTGGGATGGTTGTCCGATAAACTCATCTTT	CALGGGPSYVLGWLSDKLIF
TRDD3	TRDV1	few	TRDJ3	TGTGCTCTTGGGAAGATGTCCTGTCTTACTGGGGGATACAGGAGCTCCTGGGACACCCGACAGATGTTTTTC	CALGKMSCLTGGYRSSWDTRQMFF
TRDD3	TRDV3	large	TRDJ1	TGTGCCTCCCACCTTCCTAGGGTACTGGGGGATACGCCGCTGTACACCGATAAACTCATCTTT	CASHLPRVLGDTPLYTDKLIF
TRDD3	TRDV2	few	TRDJ3	TGTGCCTGTGACAGGGTGAGGGGGATGGATAGCTCCTGGGACACCCGACAGATGTTTTTC	CACDRVRGMDSSWDTRQMFF
.	TRDV2	hyperexpanded	TRDJ1	TGTGCCTGTGACACTTTGATCAGGGGGACAAACACCGATAAACTCATCTTT	CACDTLIRGTNTDKLIF
.	TRDV1	.	TRDJ1	TGTGCTCTTGGGGATATTATGTACACCGATAAACTCATCTTT	CALGDIMYTDKLIF
TRDD3	TRDV2	few	TRDJ3	TGTGCCAGTGACACGGCTGATTCTACTGGGGGCCGATTCGCCTGGGACACCCGACAGATGTTTTTC	CASDTADSTGGRFAWDTRQMFF
.	TRDV1	.	TRDJ1	TGTGCTCTTGGGGAACTACGCCTTCCTACTTATTCACTGTGGCGCTCGGGGATACCAACCGATAAACTCATCTTT	CALGELRLPTYSLWRSGIPTDKLIF
.	TRDV1	.	TRDJ2	TGTGCTCTTGGGGAAAGGAACCTCCTTAGGGTACGCGTTAGGGCAGCACAACTCTTCTTT	CALGERNLLRVRVRAAQLFF
TRDD3	TRDV1	.	TRDJ3	TGTGCTCTTGGGGAATGCCCGAAAACCCGTACTGGGGGAAAGGCCCCCTGGGACACCCGACAGATGTTTTTC	CALGECPKTRTGGKAPWDTRQMFF
.	TRDV1	.	TRDJ1	TGTGCTCTTGGGAACATTCCTAGGCTTTACACCGAGAAACTCATCTTT	CALGNIPRLYTEKLIF
TRDD3	TRDV1	.	TRDJ1	TGTGCTCTTGGGGAATCACATTACTGGGGGATACTCGCGGCCACCCTCCACACCCACACCGATAAACTCATCTTT	CALGESHYWGILAATLHTHTDKLIF
.	TRDV2	large	TRDJ3	TGTGCCTGTGACATCGTCCCGGCTTCGAGTCTCGCTGGGGAACACTCCTGGGACACCCGACAGATGTTTTTC	CACDIVPASSLAGEHSWDTRQMFF
TRDD3	TRDV1	large	TRDJ1	TGTGCTCTTGGGAAAGCCCTCCCAGGGGGATACCCGTACACCGATAAACTCATCTTT	CALGKALPGGYPYTDKLIF
.	TRDV1	.	TRDJ4	TGTGCTCTTGGGGCTATTCCTGAGGGAACTACCAAGGGCCCCCTGATCTTT	CALGAIPEGTTKGPLIF
TRDD3	TRDV3	few	TRDJ1	TGTGCCTTTTCAGTACTGGGGGCCCCCGGTAAACTCATCTTT	CAFSVLGAPGKLIF
TRDD3	TRDV2	.	TRDJ3	TGTGCCTGTGACACTCTGGGGGATACTGTGTCCTGGGACACCCGACAGATGTTTTTC	CACDTLGDTVSWDTRQMFF
TRDD3	TRAV29/DV5	few	TRDJ3	TGTGCAGCAAGCGAGCTGGGGGATACACCTCTCGGCTGGGACACCCGACAGATGTTTTTC	CAASELGDTPLGWDTRQMFF
TRDD3	TRDV1	.	TRDJ1	TGTGCTCTTGGGGCTCAGGGCAGTACTGGGGCCGGAACCTTTTACACCGATAAACTCATCTTT	CALGAQGSTGAGTFYTDKLIF
TRDD3	TRDV1	medium-sized	TRDJ1	TGTGCTCTTGGGGAACTAAGCCCACCTCCCGTACTGGGGGATTGGTACGATAAACTCATCTTT	CALGELSPPPVLGDWYDKLIF
TRDD3	TRDV2	medium-sized	TRDJ3	TGTGCCTGTGACACCGTTGAACTGGGGGATCGGAGCTCCTGGGACACCCGACAGATGTTTTTC	CACDTVELGDRSSWDTRQMFF
.	TRDV3	.	TRDJ2	TGTGCCTTTAGCTTAAGGCTGGTGGGGACAGCACAACTCTTCTTT	CAFSLRLVGTAQLFF
TRDD3	TRDV1	.	TRDJ1	TGTGCTCTTGGGGAACCCACCGGGGGGATTATTGGTGGCTCCGATAAACTCATCTTT	CALGEPTGGIIGGSDKLIF
TRDD3	TRDV1	once	TRDJ2	TGTAGCACTGGGGGCTCCACCGCTTTGACAGCACAACTCTTCTTT	CSTGGSTALTAQLFF
TRDD3	TRDV2	few	TRDJ1	TGTGCCTGTGACACCGTGTACTGGGGGATACGAAGTATGTACACCGATAAACTCATCTTT	CACDTVYWGIRSMYTDKLIF
TRDD3	TRDV1	once	TRDJ1	TGTGCTCTTGGGAAATTGGGTGAGGCCTACCCCGACTGGGGGATACGCGGCACCGATAAACTCATCTTT	CALGKLGEAYPDWGIRGTDKLIF
TRDD3	TRDV2	few	TRDJ1	TGTGCCTGTGACACCGCAGGGATACGCCACGATAAACTCATCTTT	CACDTAGIRHDKLIF
.	TRDV1	.	TRDJ1	TGTGCTCTTGGGGAGCCCACGCGATCCCCCTACACCGATAAACTCATCTTT	CALGEPTRSPYTDKLIF
.	TRAV29/DV5	large	TRDJ1	TGTGCAGCAAAGGACCTTCGGAGGGGCATGTTCCACACCGATAAACTCATCTTT	CAAKDLRRGMFHTDKLIF
TRDD3	TRDV1	few	TRDJ1	TGTGCTCTTGGCCCCGTGTCCCCCTGGGGGATACGCCAGTACACCGATAAACTCATCTTT	CALGPVSPWGIRQYTDKLIF
TRDD3	TRDV2	few	TRDJ2	TGTGCCTGTGACACCCTCGGGGGGGATACGCATTTGACAGCACAACTCTTCTTT	CACDTLGGDTHLTAQLFF
TRDD2	TRDV1	large	TRDJ1	TGTGCTCTTGGGGGGCCCTCCTTCCTACAGGGTGGGGATCTCCCTATCACCGATAAACTCATCTTT	CALGGPSFLQGGDLPITDKLIF
.	TRDV1	few	TRDJ1	TGTGCTCTTGGGGAAACACGTCCTGGATTCACCGATAAACTCATCTTT	CALGETRPGFTDKLIF
TRDD3	TRDV2	.	TRDJ1	TGTGCCTGTGACACCGTACTGGGGGGTCAGTTGGATAAACTCATCTTT	CACDTVLGGQLDKLIF
TRDD3	TRDV2	large	TRDJ2	TGTGCCTGTGACCCTACTGGGGGATTGACAGCACAACTCTTCTTT	CACDPTGGLTAQLFF
TRDD3	TRDV1	large	TRDJ1	TGTGCTCTTGGGGAACGGTGGGGGATAGACTCCGATAAACTCATCTTT	CALGERWGIDSDKLIF